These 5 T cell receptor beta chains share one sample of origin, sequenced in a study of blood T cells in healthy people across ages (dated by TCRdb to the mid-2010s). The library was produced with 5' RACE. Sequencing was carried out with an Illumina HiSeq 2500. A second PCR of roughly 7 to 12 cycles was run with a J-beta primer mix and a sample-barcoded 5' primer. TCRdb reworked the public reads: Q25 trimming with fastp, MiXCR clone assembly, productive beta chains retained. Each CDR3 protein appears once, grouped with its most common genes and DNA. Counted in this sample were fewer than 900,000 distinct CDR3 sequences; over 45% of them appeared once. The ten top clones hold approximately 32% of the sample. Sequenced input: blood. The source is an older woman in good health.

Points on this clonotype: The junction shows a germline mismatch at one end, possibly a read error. The CDR3 region is CASSLEIQGVKQYF. The CDR3 nucleotides read TGCGCCAGCAGCTTGGAGATACAGGGGGTGAAGCAGTACTTC. This chain uses TRBV5-6 with TRBJ2-4; 8 bases fit TRBD1. Germline V CDR1 and CDR2: SGHDT, YYEEEE. The CDR3 has 14 amino acids.

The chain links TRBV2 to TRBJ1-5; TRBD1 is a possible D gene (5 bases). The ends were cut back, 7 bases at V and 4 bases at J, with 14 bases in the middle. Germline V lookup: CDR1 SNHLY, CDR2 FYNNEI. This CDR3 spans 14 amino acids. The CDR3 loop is CASNSRGRNQPQHF. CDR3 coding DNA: TGTGCCAGCAATTCGAGGGGACGGAATCAGCCCCAGCATTTT.

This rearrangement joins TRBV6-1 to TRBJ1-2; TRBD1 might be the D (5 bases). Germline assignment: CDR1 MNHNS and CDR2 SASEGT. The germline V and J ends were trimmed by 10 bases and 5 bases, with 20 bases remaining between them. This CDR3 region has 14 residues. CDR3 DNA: TGTGCCATTCGAGTTGCAGGGAACTGGTATGGCTACACCTTC. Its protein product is CAIRVAGNWYGYTF.

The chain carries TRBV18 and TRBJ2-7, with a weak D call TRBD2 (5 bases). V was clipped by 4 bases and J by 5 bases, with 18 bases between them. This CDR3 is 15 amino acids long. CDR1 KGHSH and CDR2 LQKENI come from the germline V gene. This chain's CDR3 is CASSLDARTGDEQYF. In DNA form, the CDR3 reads TGTGCCAGCTCACTGGACGCAAGGACCGGGGACGAGCAGTACTTC.

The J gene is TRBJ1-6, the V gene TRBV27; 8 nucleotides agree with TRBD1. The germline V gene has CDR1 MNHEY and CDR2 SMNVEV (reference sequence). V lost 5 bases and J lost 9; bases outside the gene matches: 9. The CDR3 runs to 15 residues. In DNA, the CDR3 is TGTGCCAGCAGTCCCTGGACAGGGCGAAGTTCACCCCTCCACTTT. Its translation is CASSPWTGRSSPLHF.